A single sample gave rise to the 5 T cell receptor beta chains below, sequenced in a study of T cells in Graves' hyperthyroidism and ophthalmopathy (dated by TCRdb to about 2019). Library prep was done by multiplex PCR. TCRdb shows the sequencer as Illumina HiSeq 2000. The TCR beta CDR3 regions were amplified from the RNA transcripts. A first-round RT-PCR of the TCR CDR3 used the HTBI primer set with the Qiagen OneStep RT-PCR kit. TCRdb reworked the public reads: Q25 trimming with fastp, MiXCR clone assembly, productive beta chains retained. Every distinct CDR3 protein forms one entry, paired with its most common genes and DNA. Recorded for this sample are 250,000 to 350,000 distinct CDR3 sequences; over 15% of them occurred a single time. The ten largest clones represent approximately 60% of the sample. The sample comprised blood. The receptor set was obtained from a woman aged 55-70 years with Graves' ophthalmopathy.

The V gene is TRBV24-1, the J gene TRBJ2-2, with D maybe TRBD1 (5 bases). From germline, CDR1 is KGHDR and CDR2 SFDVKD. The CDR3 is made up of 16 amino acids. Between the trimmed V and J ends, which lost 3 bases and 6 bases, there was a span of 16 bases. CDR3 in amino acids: CATSDPSQGWAGELFF. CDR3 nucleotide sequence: TGTGCCACCAGTGATCCCTCCCAGGGTTGGGCCGGGGAGCTGTTTTTT.

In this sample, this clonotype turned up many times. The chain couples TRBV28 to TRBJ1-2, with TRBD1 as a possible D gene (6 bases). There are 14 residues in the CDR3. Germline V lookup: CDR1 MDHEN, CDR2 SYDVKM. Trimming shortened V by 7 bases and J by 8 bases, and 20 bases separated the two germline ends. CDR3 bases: TGTGCCAGCACCTTAGGGGGGGCGGAATTAGGCTACACCTTC. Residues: CASTLGGAELGYTF.

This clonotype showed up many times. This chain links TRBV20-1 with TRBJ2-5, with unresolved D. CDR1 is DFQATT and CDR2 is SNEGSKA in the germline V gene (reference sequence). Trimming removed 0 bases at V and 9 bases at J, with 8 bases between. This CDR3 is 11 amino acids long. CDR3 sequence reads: CSARERMAQYF. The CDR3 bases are TGCAGTGCTAGAGAGAGGATGGCCCAGTACTTC.

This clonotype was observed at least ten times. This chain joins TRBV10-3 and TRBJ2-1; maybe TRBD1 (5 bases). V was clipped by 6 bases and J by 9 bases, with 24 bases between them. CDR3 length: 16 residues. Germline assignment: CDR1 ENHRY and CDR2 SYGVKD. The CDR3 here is CAIRKGSGRESSEQFF. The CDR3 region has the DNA TGTGCCATCAGAAAAGGTTCGGGCAGGGAATCTAGTGAGCAGTTCTTC.

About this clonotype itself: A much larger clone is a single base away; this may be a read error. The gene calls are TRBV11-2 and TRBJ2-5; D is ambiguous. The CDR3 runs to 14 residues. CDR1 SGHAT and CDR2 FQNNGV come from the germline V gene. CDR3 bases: TGTGCCAACAGCTTAAGGTTTCGGCAAGAGACCCAGTACTTC. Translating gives CANSLRFRQETQYF.